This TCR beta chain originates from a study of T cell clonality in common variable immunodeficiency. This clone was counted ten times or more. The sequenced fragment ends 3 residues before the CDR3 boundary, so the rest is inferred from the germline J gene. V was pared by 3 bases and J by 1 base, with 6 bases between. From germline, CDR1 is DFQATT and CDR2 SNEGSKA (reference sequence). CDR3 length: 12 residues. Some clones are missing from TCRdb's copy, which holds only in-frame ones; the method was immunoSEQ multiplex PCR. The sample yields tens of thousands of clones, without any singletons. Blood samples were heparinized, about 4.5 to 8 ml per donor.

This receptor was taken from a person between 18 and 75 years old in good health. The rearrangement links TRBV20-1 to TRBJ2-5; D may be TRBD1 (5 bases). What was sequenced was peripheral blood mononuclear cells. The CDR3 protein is CSASRAQETQYF. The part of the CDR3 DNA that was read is TGCAGTGCTAGCAGGGCCCAAGAGACC.